The 30 T cell receptor beta chains below come from one sample, sequenced in a study of beta chain features in type 1 diabetes. Notes on the study in general: Across all four CD4+ subsets, people with type 1 diabetes showed modestly shorter TCRB CDR3s.

Of the isolated RNA, all was reverse transcribed, and so the sequenced material was expressed TCRB transcripts. Some clones are missing from TCRdb's copy, which holds only in-frame ones; the method was immunoSEQ multiplex PCR. The repertoire consists of 310,000 or so clones, with roughly 8.8% occurring once and the leading ten covering over 0.95%. For these TCRs, the target antigens are not known. The specimen sequenced was central memory CD4+ T cells from blood. These TCRs come from a man aged 30 to 45 with type 1 diabetes.

A few counts support this clone. The same CDR3 also results from other DNA sequences found in this sample. The genes are TRBV4-1 and TRBJ2-6; D is undetermined. V lost 1 base to trimming and J lost 0 bases, with 7 bases between them. CDR1 is MGHRA, CDR2 YSYEKL, per germline. This CDR3 is 16 amino acids long. CDR3 DNA sequence: TGCGCCAGCAGCCAAGGACGCTACTCTGGGGCCAACGTCCTGACTTTC. This encodes CASSQGRYSGANVLTF.

This clone was seen a handful of times. Other DNA sequences from this sample encode an identical CDR3 as well. V gene TRBV10-3 combines with J gene TRBJ2-3; D is unclear. Deletions cut 2 bases from V and 6 bases from J, with 6 bases between. Germline V gene lookup returns CDR1 ENHRY and CDR2 SYGVKD. The CDR3 has 12 amino acids. The CDR3 reads CAISERADTQYF. CDR3 bases: TGTGCCATCAGTGAGAGGGCGGATACGCAGTATTTT.

The chain carries TRBV7-2 and TRBJ1-2, with a weak D call TRBD1 (5 bases). The ends were cut back, 4 bases at V and 5 bases at J, with 11 bases in the middle. Germline CDR1 and CDR2: SGHTA and FQGNSA. There are 13 residues in the CDR3. The CDR3 region is CASSSGFQYGYTF. For the CDR3, the DNA is TGTGCCAGCAGCTCAGGGTTTCAGTATGGCTACACCTTC.

This clone appeared many times. The V and J genes are TRBV5-1 and TRBJ2-1; 7 bases align to TRBD2. The length of the CDR3 is 16 residues. CDR1 is SGHRS and CDR2 is YFSETQ in the germline V gene. Trimming took 2 bases from V and 3 from J; bases not matched to a gene: 8. The CDR3 region has the DNA TGCGCCAGCAGCTTCGAGGCGGGGGAGATCTACAATGAGCAGTTCTTC. Translating gives CASSFEAGEIYNEQFF.

This clone was detected ten times or more. This chain uses TRBV25-1 with TRBJ1-1; TRBD1 matches at 7 bases. Germline values: CDR1 MGHDK, CDR2 SYGVNS. V was clipped by 4 bases and J by 7 bases; unmatched bases: 18. CDR3 length: 17 amino acids. DNA of the CDR3: TGTGCCAGCAGTGCGACACCGGGGACGGGACAGCGGATTGAAGCTTTCTTT. Translated: CASSATPGTGQRIEAFF. The full variable domain, in which reference TRBV25-1 and TRBJ1-1 provide the parts outside the CDR3, is EADIYQTPRYLVIGTGKKITLECSQTMGHDKMYWYQQDPGMELHLIHYSYGVNSTEKGDLSSESTVSRIRTEHFPLTLESARPSHTSQYLCASSATPGTGQRIEAFFGQGTRLTVV.

This clone was observed a handful of times. The rearrangement joins TRBV7-2 to TRBJ2-2; D is uncertain. The CDR3 length is 16 residues. V was trimmed by 1 base and J by 5 bases, leaving 14 bases between them. Germline values: CDR1 SGHTA, CDR2 FQGNSA. CDR3 region: CASSLGSFSRTGELFF. CDR3 DNA sequence: TGTGCCAGCAGCTTAGGGAGTTTTAGCCGGACCGGGGAGCTGTTTTTT. The whole variable domain, filled in from reference TRBV7-2 and TRBJ2-2, reads GAGVSQSPSNKVTEKGKDVELRCDPISGHTALYWYRQSLGQGLEFLIYFQGNSAPDKSGLPSDRFSAERTGGSVSTLTIQRTQQEDSAVYLCASSLGSFSRTGELFFGEGSRLTVL.

This clone was counted at least ten times. The chain employs TRBV5-1 and TRBJ1-1; a possible D gene is TRBD1 (5 bases). CDR3 length equals 14 residues. The germline V gene has CDR1 SGHRS and CDR2 YFSETQ. V dropped 5 bases and J dropped 5 bases, with 16 bases sitting between them. The CDR3 region is CASRATPGNTEAFF. As DNA, the CDR3 is TGCGCCAGCAGGGCTACCCCAGGGAATACTGAAGCTTTCTTT.

The chain joins TRBV2 to TRBJ1-6; D uncertain. CDR1 and CDR2 from the germline V gene are SNHLY and FYNNEI. The CDR3 runs to 15 residues. V was cut by 1 base and J by 8 bases, with 12 bases left in between. The CDR3 bases are TGTGCCAGCAGTGAAGGGACGGCAGGCGATTCACCCCTCCACTTT. Amino acid sequence: CASSEGTAGDSPLHF.

This clone was observed a few times. The chain is built from TRBV11-2 and TRBJ2-1; D gene ambiguous. This CDR3 is 14 amino acids long. Looked up from germline, CDR1 is SGHAT and CDR2 is FQNNGV. V was trimmed by 8 bases and J by 0 bases, leaving 11 bases between them. CDR3 sequence reads: CASFGLSSYNEQFF. Here the CDR3 DNA reads TGTGCCAGCTTCGGATTGAGCTCCTACAATGAGCAGTTCTTC.

The table lists this clone with a few counts. The chain links TRBV11-2 to TRBJ2-3; possible D gene TRBD2, 5 bases. Per germline, CDR1 SGHAT and CDR2 FQNNGV. This CDR3 has 13 residues. V lost 7 bases to trimming and J lost 2 bases, with 10 bases between them. The CDR3 region has the DNA TGTGCCAGCAACCCCGGGATCACAGATACGCAGTATTTT. Translating gives CASNPGITDTQYF.

The rearrangement links TRBV11-2 to TRBJ2-2; no firm D call. Trimming removed 3 bases from V and 7 bases from J, with 9 bases in between. This CDR3 region has 13 residues. The germline V gene encodes CDR1 SGHAT and CDR2 FQNNGV. The CDR3 is CASSFDLGGELFF. In DNA form, the CDR3 reads TGTGCCAGCAGCTTTGATCTTGGCGGGGAGCTGTTTTTT.

This clone was counted between two and nine times. The chain couples TRBV7-8 to TRBJ1-2; 7 bases align to TRBD1. CDR3 length: 13 residues. V lost 1 base, J lost 6 bases, and 2 bases stayed unmatched. Germline V gene sequence: CDR1 SGHVS, CDR2 FQNEAQ. The CDR3 nucleotides read TGTGCCAGCAGCTTAGACAGGGGAAATGGCTACACCTTC. Its protein product is CASSLDRGNGYTF.

The V gene is TRBV28, the J gene TRBJ2-3; no firm D call. The CDR3 length is 14 residues. Deletions cut 6 bases from V and 2 bases from J, with 12 bases between. Germline V CDR1 and CDR2: MDHEN, SYDVKM. The chain's CDR3 is CASSPSRFTDTQYF. The CDR3, as DNA: TGTGCCAGCAGCCCCTCCAGGTTCACAGATACGCAGTATTTT.

This clone was counted a few times. This rearrangement joins TRBV29-1 to TRBJ2-1; perhaps TRBD1 as D (5 bases). Looked up from germline, CDR1 is SQVTM and CDR2 is ANQGSEA. Between the trimmed V and J ends, which lost 2 bases and 9 bases, there was a span of 14 bases. CDR3 length: 13 amino acids. DNA of the CDR3: TGCAGCGTTGAATTCAGGGTTTGGGGTGAGCAGTTCTTC. This gives the protein CSVEFRVWGEQFF.

The rearrangement uses TRBV4-1 and TRBJ1-2, with D unclear. This CDR3 has 13 residues. Germline V lookup: CDR1 MGHRA, CDR2 YSYEKL. Trimming cost V 0 bases and J 7 bases, with 9 bases left between them. The CDR3 sequence is CASSQESLSGYTF. The CDR3 nucleotides read TGCGCCAGCAGCCAAGAGAGCCTGTCTGGCTACACCTTC.

This clone has more than one count but fewer than ten. The rearrangement uses TRBV6-6 and TRBJ2-2; D ambiguous. With 7 bases removed from V and 2 bases from J, the gap between germline ends came to 5 bases. Per germline, CDR1 MNHNY and CDR2 SVGAGI (reference sequence). The length of the CDR3 is 12 residues. CDR3 nucleotide sequence: TGTGCCAGCAACCCAAACACCGGGGAGCTGTTTTTT. Translated, it gives CASNPNTGELFF.

This clone has just a few counts. The chain couples TRBV9 to TRBJ1-1; D is perhaps TRBD1 (5 bases). Germline V lookup: CDR1 SGDLS, CDR2 YYNGEE. The CDR3 runs to 15 residues. The V end was cut by 3 bases, the J end by 6 bases, with 18 bases between. CDR3 coding DNA: TGTGCCAGCAGCGGGGAGGGGCAGGGAATCTCTGAAGCTTTCTTT. This translates into CASSGEGQGISEAFF.

The V and J genes are TRBV4-3 and TRBJ2-5; 9 positions match TRBD1. Trimming cost V 3 bases and J 5 bases; bases outside gene matches: 7. CDR1 is LGHNA, CDR2 YSLEER, per germline. The CDR3 contains 15 residues. The CDR3 region has the DNA TGCGCCAGCAGCCACGCGACAGGGGGGACGGAGACCCAGTACTTC. Protein product: CASSHATGGTETQYF.

The chain is built from TRBV7-2 and TRBJ2-1; no definite D call. Between the trimmed V and J ends, which lost 2 bases and 7 bases, there was a span of 9 bases. The CDR3 loop spans 13 amino acids. Germline CDR1 is SGHTA and CDR2 is FQGNSA. The CDR3 sequence: CASSLFMGNEQFF. CDR3 sequence (DNA): TGTGCCAGCAGCTTATTTATGGGGAATGAGCAGTTCTTC.

V usage is TRBV2 and J usage is TRBJ1-2; no definite D call. CDR1 and CDR2 from the germline V gene are SNHLY and FYNNEI. CDR3 length equals 10 residues. V was shortened by 11 bases and J by 8 bases, with 12 bases between the two germline ends. For the CDR3, the DNA is TGTGCCGGCGCTATCGCGGGCTACACCTTC. This gives the protein CAGAIAGYTF.

The chain joins TRBV9 to TRBJ1-5; tentative D call: TRBD1 (5 bases). CDR3 length equals 15 residues. CDR1 is SGDLS, CDR2 YYNGEE, per germline. The V gene lost 7 bases and the J gene lost 0 bases, with 14 bases spanning the gap. DNA for the CDR3: TGTGCCAGCGCAACAGGCCCTAATAGCAATCAGCCCCAGCATTTT. Translating it yields CASATGPNSNQPQHF.

The chain couples TRBV11-3 to TRBJ2-7, with D possibly matching TRBD2 (5 bases). The CDR3 spans 14 residues. Per the germline V gene, CDR1 is SGHNT and CDR2 is YENEEA. V lost 5 bases, J lost 0 bases, and 11 bases lay in between. CDR3 nucleotides: TGTGCCAGCAGCCGAGGGTTTAGCTCCTACGAGCAGTACTTC. This codes for CASSRGFSSYEQYF.

The table lists this clone with a few counts. The genes are TRBV30 and TRBJ2-7; D is unresolved. The V and J ends lost 1 base and 4 bases respectively, with 5 bases between them. The CDR3 spans 11 residues. Germline assignment: CDR1 GTSNPN and CDR2 SVGIG (reference sequence). For the CDR3, the DNA is TGTGCCTGGAGTGGGGAATACGAGCAGTACTTC. Encoded protein: CAWSGEYEQYF.

The table lists this clone with a few counts. This chain uses TRBV15 with TRBJ1-4; TRBD1 matches 7 bases. The CDR3 totals 16 residues. Germline assignment: CDR1 LNHNV and CDR2 YYDKDF (reference sequence). Losses at the gene ends were 0 bases for V and 4 bases for J; bases not matched to a gene: 5. The CDR3 nucleotides read TGTGCCACCAGCAGAGATGGGGGACAGTGTAATGAAAAACTGTTTTTT. It specifies CATSRDGGQCNEKLFF.

CDR3 coding DNA: TGTGCCAGCAGCTTAGTGGGAGGAGCGAATTCCTACAATGAGCAGTTCTTC. Translating it yields CASSLVGGANSYNEQFF. The gene calls are TRBV7-2 and TRBJ2-1; tentative D call: TRBD2 (6 bases). Germline V CDR1 and CDR2: SGHTA, FQGNSA. The CDR3 spans 17 residues. Trimming cost V 1 base and J 1 base, with 14 bases left between them.

This clone was observed a handful of times. This chain links TRBV23-1 with TRBJ1-6; weak D call: TRBD1 (6 bases). TRBV23-1 is placed among ORFs of uncertain function. Deletions cut 4 bases from V and 7 bases from J, with 17 bases between. CDR3 length equals 16 residues. CDR3 coding DNA: TGCGCCAGCAGTCGGAACTATGGACAGATAAATTCACCCCTCCACTTT. Its protein is CASSRNYGQINSPLHF.

V and J are TRBV18 and TRBJ1-2; 8 bases fit TRBD1. J gave up 6 bases and V 5 bases, and 8 bases lay outside the gene matches. This CDR3 comprises 14 residues. Per germline, CDR1 KGHSH and CDR2 LQKENI. The DNA for the CDR3 is TGTGCCAGCTCAGTTACAGGGGGAGAAGATGGCTACACCTTC. It translates to CASSVTGGEDGYTF.

The CDR3 bases are TGTGCCAGCAGCCAAATTTCCGGGGCCAACGTCCTGACTTTC. This encodes CASSQISGANVLTF. The chain combines TRBV14 with TRBJ2-6; D ambiguous. Germline V gene lookup returns CDR1 SGHDN and CDR2 FVKESK. This CDR3 comprises 14 residues. The V and J ends lost 2 bases and 4 bases respectively, with 6 bases between them.

This clone turned up a few times. The J gene is TRBJ2-1, the V gene TRBV7-2; D is possibly TRBD2 (6 bases). The CDR3 has 16 amino acids. V was trimmed by 1 base and J by 7 bases, leaving 17 bases between them. The germline gives CDR1 SGHTA, CDR2 FQGNSA. In nucleotides, the CDR3 is TGTGCCAGCAGCTTAGTTGGGATAGCGGTTGTAAATGAGCAGTTCTTC. Translation gives CASSLVGIAVVNEQFF.

This clone came up a few times. Other DNA sequences in the sample encode the same CDR3. This chain links TRBV7-9 with TRBJ1-4; D not certain. With 3 bases removed from V and 8 bases from J, the gap between germline ends came to 7 bases. The CDR3 runs to 12 residues. From germline, CDR1 is SEHNR and CDR2 FQNEAQ (reference sequence). The CDR3, as DNA: TGTGCCAGCAGCTTGGAAGGGGAAAAACTGTTTTTT. Residues: CASSLEGEKLFF.